One sample yielded the 22 T cell receptor beta chains listed below, sequenced in a study of T cells in Graves' hyperthyroidism and ophthalmopathy. TCR beta CDR3 regions were amplified from RNA transcripts. With the HTBI primer set, the TCR CDR3 went through a first round of RT-PCR. TCRdb called the multiplex PCR reads again in MiXCR, with one record for every CDR3 protein. The data show a few hundred thousand distinct CDR3 sequences, around a quarter seen once. The sample comprised blood. Receptors originate from a man in his fifties with Graves' hyperthyroidism.

This clonotype was detected ten times or more. J is TRBJ2-7 and V is TRBV12-3 or TRBV12-4; 8 bases are shared with TRBD2. The CDR3 covers 15 residues. V shed 6 bases, J shed 5 bases, and the junction held 12 bases outside the gene matches. DNA for the CDR3: TGTGCCAGCAGACCCGGACTAGCCCCTCCCAACGAGCAGTACTTC. It translates to CASRPGLAPPNEQYF.

There are a few counts of this clonotype. V usage is TRBV19 and J usage is TRBJ1-1; D is ambiguous. Trimming left V 6 bases short and J 4 bases short, with 18 bases between. The CDR3 covers 15 residues. Germline CDR1 reads LNHDA; CDR2 reads SQIVND (reference sequence). The CDR3 coding sequence is TGTGCCAGTAGCCGCACGGAAGTGAGTAGCACTGAAGCTTTCTTT. It yields the protein CASSRTEVSSTEAFF. The entire variable domain, with the rest obtained from reference TRBV19 and TRBJ1-1, is as follows: DGGITQSPKYLFRKEGQNVTLSCEQNLNHDAMYWYRQDPGQGLRLIYYSQIVNDFQKGDIAEGYSVSREKKESFPLTVTSAQKNPTAFYLCASSRTEVSSTEAFFGQGTRLTVV.

V gene TRBV24-1 combines with J gene TRBJ1-5; 12 positions match TRBD1. The CDR3 has 17 amino acids. Germline assignment: CDR1 KGHDR and CDR2 SFDVKD. Germline trimming cut 4 bases from V and 4 bases from J; bases unmatched to any gene: 7. The CDR3 region has the DNA TGTGCCACCAGTGAGGGGGACAGGGGGCCCGGGAATCAGCCCCAGCATTTT. Amino acid sequence: CATSEGDRGPGNQPQHF.

The V and J genes are TRBV7-2 and TRBJ1-1; weak D call: TRBD1 (6 bases). The length of the CDR3 is 15 residues. V was shortened by 2 bases and J by 2 bases, with 12 bases between the two germline ends. Germline V gene data show CDR1 as SGHTA and CDR2 as FQGNSA. CDR3 nucleotides: TGTGCCAGCAGCTTACTGGGGGCGGGAAACACTGAAGCTTTCTTT. It encodes CASSLLGAGNTEAFF.

This clonotype was counted ten times or more. The chain combines TRBV28 with TRBJ1-1; weak D call: TRBD1 (6 bases). The CDR3 has 14 residues. The germline CDR1 and CDR2 sequences are MDHEN and SYDVKM. V was pared by 6 bases and J by 4 bases, with 15 bases between. DNA for the CDR3: TGTGCCAGCAGACAGGATCTAGGGGGCACTGAAGCTTTCTTT. Amino acids: CASRQDLGGTEAFF.

Many counts were recorded for this clonotype. The chain is built from TRBV12-3 or TRBV12-4 and TRBJ2-1; TRBD2 matches at 7 bases. This CDR3 is built from 14 residues. After removal of 8 bases from V and 2 bases from J, the junction contained 6 bases not matched to a gene. The CDR3 loop is CASRPGGAYNEQFF. The CDR3, as DNA: TGTGCCAGCCGTCCGGGGGGTGCCTACAATGAGCAGTTCTTC.

This clonotype was detected a few times. The rearrangement links TRBV25-1 to TRBJ2-7, with a possible D match to TRBD1 (6 bases). Germline V gives CDR1 MGHDK, CDR2 SYGVNS. There are 13 residues in the CDR3. V was pared by 8 bases and J by 0 bases, with 11 bases between. The CDR3 reads CASGDRSSYEQYF. Written as DNA, the CDR3 is TGTGCCAGCGGAGACAGGAGCTCCTACGAGCAGTACTTC.

This rearrangement joins TRBV29-1 to TRBJ2-7; D not resolved. The CDR3 is made up of 11 amino acids. Germline V CDR1 and CDR2: SQVTM, ANQGSEA. The V end lost 6 bases, the J end lost 3 bases, and 9 bases lay between the germline ends. The CDR3 is CSVAYNYEQYF. CDR3 sequence (DNA): TGCAGCGTCGCATACAACTACGAGCAGTACTTC.

This clonotype occurred a few times. This sequence joins TRBV7-3 and TRBJ2-1, with 8 nucleotides matching TRBD2. The trim removed 6 bases at V and 0 bases at J, leaving 7 bases unmatched. The CDR3 has 16 residues. From germline, CDR1 is SGHTA and CDR2 FQGTGA. The CDR3 region has the DNA TGTGCCAGCAGGGGCCCCGGGACTAGCTCCTACAATGAGCAGTTCTTC. Its protein is CASRGPGTSSYNEQFF.

This clonotype was counted a few times. The rearrangement links TRBV7-2 to TRBJ2-1; D call uncertain. Germline V lookup: CDR1 SGHTA, CDR2 FQGNSA. V was cut by 9 bases and J by 4 bases, with 16 bases left in between. The CDR3 loop spans 14 amino acids. The chain's CDR3 is CASFGGILYNEQFF. CDR3 nucleotide sequence: TGTGCCAGTTTCGGCGGCATCCTTTACAATGAGCAGTTCTTC.

There are many counts of this clonotype. The chain couples TRBV20-1 to TRBJ2-3; possible D gene TRBD2, 5 bases. The V gene lost 0 bases and the J gene lost 5 bases, with 12 bases spanning the gap. This CDR3 contains 14 residues. CDR1 is DFQATT, CDR2 SNEGSKA, per germline (reference sequence). CDR3 nucleotides: TGCAGTGCTAGAGACCCGGGAACCCGAGATACGCAGTATTTT. Encoded protein: CSARDPGTRDTQYF.

V usage is TRBV6-1 and J usage is TRBJ1-2; 7 nucleotides agree with TRBD1. There are 12 residues in the CDR3. Losses at the gene ends were 5 bases for V and 8 bases for J; bases not matched to a gene: 5. Germline assignment: CDR1 MNHNS and CDR2 SASEGT. DNA for the CDR3: TGTGCCAGCAGTTCGACAGGGTGGGGCTACACCTTC. Protein: CASSSTGWGYTF.

This clonotype was recorded many times. CDR3 sequence (DNA): TGTGCCAGCAGATCAGTGAACACTGAAGCTTTCTTT. Protein: CASRSVNTEAFF. This chain links TRBV6-1 with TRBJ1-1; D gene ambiguous. Trimming removed 6 bases from V and 0 bases from J, with 5 bases in between. CDR3 length equals 12 residues. The germline CDR1 and CDR2 sequences are MNHNS and SASEGT.

J is TRBJ1-1 and V is TRBV5-1, with 7 bases that match TRBD1. Germline-derived CDR1 and CDR2 are SGHRS and YFSETQ. Trimming took 5 bases from V and 0 from J; bases not matched to a gene: 4. This CDR3 contains 14 residues. CDR3 DNA sequence: TGCGCCAGCAGTACAGGGGAACTGAACACTGAAGCTTTCTTT. Amino acids: CASSTGELNTEAFF. Drawing the rest from reference TRBV5-1 and TRBJ1-1, the complete variable domain is KAGVTQTPRYLIKTRGQQVTLSCSPISGHRSVSWYQQTPGQGLQFLFEYFSETQRNKGNFPGRFSGRQFSNSRSEMNVSTLELGDSALYLCASSTGELNTEAFFGQGTRLTVV.

The chain links TRBV19 to TRBJ1-1, with 12 bases fitting TRBD1. The V gene's germline CDR1 is LNHDA and CDR2 SQIVND (reference sequence). After removal of 8 bases from V and 4 bases from J, the junction contained 5 bases not matched to a gene. The CDR3 spans 14 residues. CDR3 bases: TGTGCCAGTGGGGACAGGGGGCTCCTCACTGAAGCTTTCTTT. This gives the protein CASGDRGLLTEAFF.

This clonotype was found many times. The chain links TRBV3-1 to TRBJ1-1, with 7 positions matching TRBD1. Germline V gene sequence: CDR1 LGHDT, CDR2 YNNKEL (reference sequence). This CDR3 has 13 residues. Germline trimming cut 6 bases from V and 10 bases from J; bases unmatched to any gene: 11. The CDR3 nucleotides are TGTGCCAGCAGTCATAGACAGGGATTTCGAGCTTTCTTT. This encodes CASSHRQGFRAFF.

The chain has TRBV12-5 and TRBJ2-5; perhaps TRBD2 as D (5 bases). Germline-derived CDR1 and CDR2 are LGHNT and FRNRAP. The CDR3 contains 12 residues. Trimming cost V 6 bases and J 11 bases, with 16 bases left between them. This CDR3 reads CASGVSVTGQYF. CDR3 nucleotide sequence: TGTGCTAGTGGGGTTAGCGTCACGGGTCAGTACTTC.

In its sample, this clonotype was seen many times. CDR3 amino acids: CASRLGTSGYNEQFF. In DNA, the CDR3 is TGTGCCAGCAGACTCGGGACTAGCGGCTACAATGAGCAGTTCTTC. V is TRBV6-2 or TRBV6-3 and J is TRBJ2-1; 11 bases agree with TRBD2. Germline trimming cut 6 bases from V and 3 bases from J; bases unmatched to any gene: 4. The CDR3 totals 15 residues. Looked up from germline, CDR1 is MNHEY and CDR2 is SVGEGT.

This clonotype was recorded a few times. The chain couples TRBV3-1 to TRBJ2-2; D is ambiguous. This CDR3 spans 15 amino acids. Germline CDR1 reads LGHDT; CDR2 reads YNNKEL (reference sequence). Trimming removed 2 bases from V and 4 bases from J, with 11 bases in between. CDR3 residues: CASSQYTGSTGELFF. The CDR3 bases are TGTGCCAGCAGCCAATATACCGGGTCCACCGGGGAGCTGTTTTTT.

This clonotype has more than one count but fewer than ten. The chain links TRBV15 to TRBJ1-1; weak D call: TRBD1 (6 bases). There are 15 residues in the CDR3. V shed 0 bases and J shed 1 base, with 9 bases lying between them. Germline V CDR1 and CDR2: LNHNV, YYDKDF (reference sequence). The CDR3 loop reads CATSREGGRNTEAFF. CDR3 in DNA: TGTGCCACCAGCAGAGAGGGGGGGCGGAACACTGAAGCTTTCTTT.

This clonotype was recorded a few times. The rearrangement joins TRBV2 to TRBJ1-5; D remains ambiguous. CDR1 and CDR2 from the germline V gene are SNHLY and FYNNEI. V shed 8 bases and J shed 5 bases, with 16 bases lying between them. There are 14 residues in the CDR3. The CDR3, as DNA: TGTGCCAGCTGCTCTCGGGGAGGAGATCAGCCCCAGCATTTT. Residues: CASCSRGGDQPQHF.

This clonotype was seen ten or more times. The rearrangement links TRBV28 to TRBJ2-4; no definite D call. The CDR3 spans 15 residues. CDR1 is MDHEN, CDR2 SYDVKM, per germline. V gave up 1 base and J gave up 0 bases, with 7 bases separating them. The CDR3 loop is CASSLFTLAKNIQYF. CDR3 nucleotides: TGTGCCAGCAGTTTATTTACTCTAGCCAAAAACATTCAGTACTTC.